This T cell receptor (beta chain) appears in the sequencing data of a study of identical twins (dated by TCRdb to 2016 to 2017). About the study as a whole: The study deep-sequenced TCR alpha and beta repertoires from monozygotic twins, unrelated adults of various ages and cord blood to test whether fetal clonotypes persist. Replicate twin experiments were performed at different times using different library preparation protocols to rule out contamination. Overall study results and their limits: In monozygotic twins, recombination models systematically underestimated out-of-frame TCR alpha sharing, but the models matched the sharing seen between unrelated individuals. In beta out-of-frame sequences, excess twin sharing was weaker, because having fewer shared sequences lowered the signal-to-noise ratio. Conclusions relied on cross-sectional statistical analysis, since the same donors could not be followed over many years. Fewer insertions were carried by abundant cord blood beta clonotypes, a similar but weaker trend appeared in young adult naive repertoires, and no such trend appeared in memory repertoires. Out-of-frame TCR alpha sequences shared between twins showed an excess of low generation-probability sequences compared with coincidental sharing between unrelated individuals. Invariant T cells such as MAIT and iNKT could partly confound zero-insertion analyses, though diverse VJ usage argued against this for most clonotypes.

All donors were healthy Caucasians. The study also sequenced three unrelated non-twin adults: a male aged 18 to 30, a male aged 50 to 60 and a female aged 50 to 60. Miltenyi CD45RO+ enrichment and human naive T-cell isolation kits were used to isolate memory (CD45RO+) and naive T cells from PBMC. The library came from 5' RACE. Sequencing instrument: Illumina HiSeq 2000. A universal primer binding site was introduced by template switching, and a unique molecular identifier was present in the final cDNA, enabling accurate counting of TCR cDNA molecules. First-strand cDNA for TCR alpha and beta chains was synthesized from specific primers in the conserved constant-segment region. Each cDNA library was double barcoded, with a SMART-Mk sample barcode plus Illumina barcodes, to control for contamination. TruSeq adapter sequences, together with Illumina sample barcodes, were added in two successive PCR steps. The Illumina HiSeq platform was used with custom primers to sequence TCR alpha and beta cDNA libraries. The original methods were these. Unique molecular identifiers were extracted from raw reads with MiGEC, and CDR3 positions were determined with MiXCR. Recombination models were inferred per individual with the repgenHMM and IGoR tools using an EM algorithm. The analysis of shared clonotypes was done with the tcR package in R, with sharing normalized by the product of cloneset sizes. To study raw recombination free of thymic and clonal selection effects, out-of-frame nonproductive sequences were analyzed. Starting from the raw public reads, TCRdb applied fastp trimming at Q25, assembled clones with MiXCR and retained in-frame beta chains. Rows with one shared CDR3 protein collapse into an entry with the most common genes and DNA. None of the V and J calls come from the authors' own analysis; TCRdb made them. In all, the sample holds a few hundred thousand distinct CDR3 sequences, and approximately 8.7% of those were seen once. The ten largest clones add up to approximately 9.3% of the sample.

The sample holds many counts of this clonotype. The antigen this receptor binds is unknown. Per-nucleotide qualities are absent, and no much larger clonotype sits a single base away. Between the V and J ends, shortened by 2 bases and 3 bases respectively, the junction contains 10 bases. Its CDR3 holds 15 amino acids, cysteine through phenylalanine. The entry retains the CDR3 DNA only, 45 bases that are in frame from base 1. CDR1 and CDR2 are drawn from the germline V gene: SNHLY, FYNNEI. The clonotype comes from a woman aged 50 to 60 in good health. The sample consisted of naive T cells sorted from blood. The meaning of the sample's cell subset or site label: cells isolated with a human naive T-cell isolation kit. The chain links TRBV2 with TRBJ1-4; no D gene can be assigned with confidence. The DNA sequence follows: TGTGCCAGCAGTGAATTCTCCCTTTCTAATGAAAAACTGTTTTTT. It translates to CASSEFSLSNEKLFF. Joined to the reference TRBV2 and TRBJ1-4 proteins, this CDR3 gives the full variable domain: EPEVTQTPSHQVTQMGQEVILRCVPISNHLYFYWYRQILGQKVEFLVSFYNNEISEKSEIFDDQFSVERPDGSNFTLKIRSTKLEDSAMYFCASSEFSLSNEKLFFGSGTQLSVL.